Listed below are T cell receptor beta chains from one sample, sequenced in a study of blood T cell repertoires in COVID-19. Here immunoSEQ multiplex PCR was the method, and the copy in TCRdb shows in-frame clones only, minus some. This sample has 100,000 to 150,000 clones, with 70% to 90% found just once. The material sequenced was peripheral blood. Receptors originate from a man over 45 with acute or convalescent COVID-19. Both conserved end residues are part of each CDR3. The D gene is left open where the match is weak. Expanded clones are given a class, and other clones once, few, many or no size at all.

TRBV15	-	-	TRBJ2-2	TGTGCCACCAGCAGAGATCGGCGGTCATCCGGGGAGCTGTTTTTT	CATSRDRRSSGELFF
TRBV28	-	-	TRBJ1-1	TGTGCCAGCAGTTTCATGAACACTGAAGCTTTCTTT	CASSFMNTEAFF
TRBV11-2	TRBD1	-	TRBJ1-2	TGTGCCAGCAGCTTATCGAGGGGGCAATTAGGTGGCTACACCTTC	CASSLSRGQLGGYTF
TRBV5-1	-	-	TRBJ2-2	TGCGCCAGCAGCCCCCCGGACTCGGCGAACACCGGGGAGCTGTTTTTT	CASSPPDSANTGELFF
TRBV9	TRBD2	few	TRBJ2-1	TGTGCCAGCAGCCCTGGACTAGCTCAAAACAATGAGCAGTTCTTC	CASSPGLAQNNEQFF
TRBV9	TRBD1	-	TRBJ2-7	TGTGCCAGCAGCGCGGGGACAGGAACCTACGAGCAGTACTTC	CASSAGTGTYEQYF
TRBV19	-	-	TRBJ2-5	TGTGCCAGTAGTATGGGCGGGACTGCCCAAGAGACCCAGTACTTC	CASSMGGTAQETQYF
TRBV28	TRBD2	-	TRBJ2-7	TGTGCCAGCAGCGTCGGGGGGGCAAGCGTGTACGAGCAGTACTTC	CASSVGGASVYEQYF
TRBV3-1/TRBV3-2	TRBD1	-	TRBJ1-2	TGTGCCAGCAGCCAAGACCCCCAGACAGGGGTGAATGGCTACACCTTC	CASSQDPQTGVNGYTF
TRBV7-8	-	-	TRBJ1-2	TGTGCCAGCAGCTTAGGACCAATTGGACTGTTGTATGGCTACACCTTC	CASSLGPIGLLYGYTF
TRBV11-2	TRBD2	-	TRBJ2-1	TGTGCCAGCAGCTTCATCGGACTAGCGGGAGGGGGTGAGCAGTTCTTC	CASSFIGLAGGGEQFF
TRBV15	TRBD2	-	TRBJ2-5	TGTGCCACCAGCAGAGTACTTACTAGCGGGGCCAGAGAGACCCAGTACTTC	CATSRVLTSGARETQYF
TRBV11-2	-	-	TRBJ1-6	TGTGCCAGCAGCTTTGAGGCGATCATACTAAGCTCCTATAATTCACCCCTCCACTTT	CASSFEAIILSSYNSPLHF
TRBV20-1	-	-	TRBJ1-4	TGCAGTGCCAGGTTGAGTGAAAAACTGTTTTTT	CSARLSEKLFF
TRBV6-5	-	-	TRBJ1-1	TGTGCCAGCAGCCTCACGGGGGGGAGGAATGAAGCTTTCTTT	CASSLTGGRNEAFF
TRBV5-1	TRBD2	-	TRBJ2-7	TGCGCCAGCAGCTGGCGTGCGGGAGCGACGGGCGAGCAGTACTTC	CASSWRAGATGEQYF
TRBV4-1	-	-	TRBJ1-1	TGCGCCAGCAGCCAAGATGTTTTCCAGGTGGGCCTTAACACTGAAGCTTTCTTT	CASSQDVFQVGLNTEAFF
TRBV5-5	TRBD2	-	TRBJ2-2	TGTGCCAGCAGCTTAATTGGGACTAGCACCGGGGAGCTGTTTTTT	CASSLIGTSTGELFF
TRBV6-4	-	-	TRBJ2-1	TGTGCCAGCAGTGAACGGTTGAGCGGAGGGTACAATGAGCAGTTCTTC	CASSERLSGGYNEQFF
TRBV19	TRBD1	-	TRBJ1-1	TGTGCCAGTAGGCTGGGGACAGGGAAATACACTGAAGCTTTCTTT	CASRLGTGKYTEAFF
TRBV5-1	-	-	TRBJ2-7	TGCGCCAGCACCTTGGGGGAGGAAGCCTACGAGCAGTACTTC	CASTLGEEAYEQYF
TRBV6-5	-	-	TRBJ1-5	TGTGCCAGCAGTTACCGAGCTTATCAGCCCCAGCATTTT	CASSYRAYQPQHF
TRBV27	TRBD2	once	TRBJ2-1	TGTGCCAGCAGTGTCGGGCGGGGGGATGAGCAGTTCTTC	CASSVGRGDEQFF
TRBV4-1	-	-	TRBJ2-7	TGCGCCAGCAGCCCCTCCGAGGGTACTAGCGAGCAGTACTTC	CASSPSEGTSEQYF
TRBV4-3	-	-	TRBJ1-6	TGCGCCAGCAGCCAAGATTCTTTCCCCTATAATTCACCCCTCCACTTT	CASSQDSFPYNSPLHF
TRBV29-1	TRBD2	-	TRBJ2-2	TGCAGCGTTGTTAGCGGGAGGGCCAGCGGGGAGCTGTTTTTT	CSVVSGRASGELFF
TRBV9	-	once	TRBJ2-7	TGTGCCAGCAGCGCTCAGCCCGACAGCTCCTACGAGCAGTACTTC	CASSAQPDSSYEQYF
TRBV11-3	TRBD1	-	TRBJ1-4	TGTGCCAGCAGCAATACCGGGACAGGGGCTAATGAAAAACTGTTTTTT	CASSNTGTGANEKLFF
TRBV6-5	-	many	TRBJ2-7	TGTGCCAGCACGAGGGGAATAGCGGCACCCTACGAGCAGTACTTC	CASTRGIAAPYEQYF
TRBV2	TRBD1	-	TRBJ1-1	TGTGCCAGCAGTTCCAGACAGGGACTCATGAACACTGAAGCTTTCTTT	CASSSRQGLMNTEAFF
TRBV5-1	-	-	TRBJ2-1	TGCGCCAGCGGAGAGAGGGTAGGCTCCTACAATGAGCAGTTCTTC	CASGERVGSYNEQFF
TRBV19	-	-	TRBJ2-7	TGTGCCAGTAGTATCGACCGAGGATACGAGCAGTACTTC	CASSIDRGYEQYF
TRBV5-1	TRBD1	-	TRBJ1-2	TGCGCCAGCAGACCTTTGATTTCCGGGACAGGGGGACGCTACACCTTC	CASRPLISGTGGRYTF
TRBV24-1	-	-	TRBJ2-5	TGTGCCACCAGTGTACAAAGTGAGGCGGGCGGAGAGACCCAGTACTTC	CATSVQSEAGGETQYF
TRBV20-1	TRBD2	-	TRBJ2-1	TGCAGTGCTAGTCTAACTAGCGGGCCTCAGTTCTTC	CSASLTSGPQFF
TRBV7-6	TRBD1	-	TRBJ1-1	TGTGCCGGACAGGGGGGGACTGAAGCTTTCTTT	CAGQGGTEAFF
TRBV6-6	TRBD2	-	TRBJ2-7	TGTGCCAGCAGTCGAAAGGGGACTAGAGGGATTTACGAGCAGTACTTC	CASSRKGTRGIYEQYF
TRBV19	TRBD2	-	TRBJ2-7	TGTGCCAGTAGTATAGATCTTTCGGGAGGCGAGCAGTACTTC	CASSIDLSGGEQYF
TRBV30	-	-	TRBJ2-1	TGTGCCTGGAGTGTAGGGAACAGGGCCAATGAGCAGTTCTTC	CAWSVGNRANEQFF
TRBV18	-	-	TRBJ1-4	TGTGCCAGCTCACCACATTTTTCCGATGAAAAACTGTTTTTT	CASSPHFSDEKLFF
TRBV3-1/TRBV3-2	-	once	TRBJ1-1	TGTGCCAGCAGCCAGCCGGGACAAGTGAACACTGAAGCTTTCTTT	CASSQPGQVNTEAFF
TRBV5-1	TRBD2	-	TRBJ2-7	TGCGCCAGCAGCTTGGCGGGTCCTAGCGGGAGAGGTAGCGAGCAGTACTTC	CASSLAGPSGRGSEQYF
TRBV19	TRBD2	-	TRBJ2-1	TGTGCCAGTAGTAAGGGACTAGCGGGAGAGTCCTACAATGAGCAGTTCTTC	CASSKGLAGESYNEQFF
TRBV29-1	-	-	TRBJ1-4	TGCAGCGTTTCTCAGGGTAAGTTTGATGAAAAACTGTTTTTT	CSVSQGKFDEKLFF
TRBV6-5	TRBD1	-	TRBJ2-7	TGTGCCAGCAGTTACCTACGGACAGGGGAGAGCGAGCAGTACTTC	CASSYLRTGESEQYF
TRBV7-9	TRBD2	-	TRBJ2-3	TGTGCCAGCAGCACCGGACTAGAGACAGATACGCAGTATTTT	CASSTGLETDTQYF
TRBV3-1/TRBV3-2	-	-	TRBJ1-3	TGTGCCAGCAGCCTCAACCCTCGGGTTGCGGGAAACACCATATATTTT	CASSLNPRVAGNTIYF
TRBV29-1	-	-	TRBJ2-7	TGCAGCGTTGGTAGTTTAACAGGGTTTGCTCACTACGAGCAGTACTTC	CSVGSLTGFAHYEQYF
TRBV10-3	TRBD2	-	TRBJ2-3	TGTGCCATCAGTGCGGGACTACGAGAAGATACGCAGTATTTT	CAISAGLREDTQYF
TRBV11-2	TRBD2	-	TRBJ2-1	TGTGCCAGCAGCCATAAGCGGGAGATAGATGAGCAGTTCTTC	CASSHKREIDEQFF
TRBV19	TRBD2	-	TRBJ2-2	TGTGCCAGTACCATACTAGCGGGAGCCACCGGGGAGCTGTTTTTT	CASTILAGATGELFF
TRBV6-4	TRBD1	-	TRBJ1-6	TGTGCCAGCAGTGACTCGTTTGAGACAGGGCATAATTCACCCCTCCACTTT	CASSDSFETGHNSPLHF